Listed below are T cell receptor beta chains from one sample, sequenced in a study of blood T cells in healthy people across ages. In TCRdb, the 5' RACE reads were re-called with MiXCR into one record per CDR3 protein. The sample lists roughly 2 million distinct CDR3 sequences; roughly 52% were seen once. The sample was blood. The receptors originated from a woman between 40 and 50 years old in good health. The CDR3 runs from the conserved cysteine through the conserved F or W. The D gene is left open where the match is weak. A clone size is listed for some rows: how often the clone was seen (once, few, many), or a class if it is expanded.

CDR3 length | J gene | clone size | V gene | D gene | CDR3 protein | CDR3 DNA
15 | TRBJ2-1 | NA | TRBV5-4 | TRBD1 | CASSSAGQGYNEQFF | TGTGCCAGCAGTTCTGCTGGACAGGGGTACAATGAGCAGTTCTTC
15 | TRBJ2-1 | NA | TRBV13 | TRBD1 | CASSLPRTGYNEQFF | TGTGCCAGCAGCTTACCGAGGACAGGGTACAATGAGCAGTTCTTC
15 | TRBJ2-5 | NA | TRBV6-1 | NA | CASSDSIGRQETQYF | TGTGCCAGCAGTGATTCGATAGGAAGACAAGAGACCCAGTACTTC
16 | TRBJ2-1 | NA | TRBV5-1 | NA | CASSLEGRSSYNEQFF | TGCGCCAGCAGCTTGGAAGGGCGGAGCTCCTACAATGAGCAGTTCTTC
14 | TRBJ1-2 | few | TRBV6-2/TRBV6-3 | NA | CASTSSHRAGGYTF | TGTGCCAGCACCTCATCACACAGGGCTGGTGGCTACACCTTC
13 | TRBJ2-1 | NA | TRBV29-1 | NA | CSGMGGARDEQFF | TGCAGCGGGATGGGGGGGGCTAGGGATGAGCAGTTCTTC
15 | TRBJ2-1 | few | TRBV7-9 | TRBD2 | CASSLVGGADNEQFF | TGTGCCAGCAGCTTAGTGGGAGGGGCAGACAATGAGCAGTTCTTC
16 | TRBJ2-1 | NA | TRBV24-1 | TRBD1 | CATSDWTGDVYNEQFF | TGTGCCACCAGTGATTGGACAGGGGACGTCTACAATGAGCAGTTCTTC
14 | TRBJ2-1 | NA | TRBV5-1 | TRBD1 | CASSSGQGANEQFF | TGCGCCAGCAGCTCGGGACAGGGGGCGAATGAGCAGTTCTTC
11 | TRBJ2-5 | many | TRBV29-1 | NA | CSTSIQETQYF | TGCAGCACCTCGATACAAGAGACCCAGTACTTC
15 | TRBJ1-2 | NA | TRBV6-5 | TRBD1 | CASSYSRGTGRGYTF | TGTGCCAGCAGTTACTCGAGAGGGACAGGAAGGGGCTACACCTTC
14 | TRBJ2-5 | NA | TRBV2 | TRBD2 | CTSKPTSGGETQYF | TGTACCAGCAAACCGACTAGCGGGGGGGAGACCCAGTACTTC
20 | TRBJ2-3 | few | TRBV7-9 | NA | CASSLFLLPGTPLETDTQYF | TGTGCCAGCAGCTTATTCCTGTTGCCCGGGACCCCTTTAGAAACAGATACGCAGTATTTT
14 | TRBJ1-6 | NA | TRBV20-1 | TRBD1 | CSARPGQENSPLHF | TGCAGTGCTAGACCGGGACAGGAAAATTCACCCCTCCACTTT
17 | TRBJ2-1 | NA | TRBV20-1 | NA | CSAREVSKGASYNEQFF | TGCAGTGCTAGAGAGGTATCAAAGGGTGCCTCCTACAATGAGCAGTTCTTC
15 | TRBJ2-1 | NA | TRBV28 | TRBD2 | CASRETRLAGDEQFF | TGTGCCAGCAGAGAAACCAGACTAGCGGGGGATGAGCAGTTCTTC
16 | TRBJ2-7 | NA | TRBV20-1 | TRBD2 | CSASGMAGGDIYEQYF | TGCAGTGCTAGTGGGATGGCGGGGGGGGATATCTACGAGCAGTACTTC
16 | TRBJ2-7 | few | TRBV24-1 | NA | CATYKKRGETGYEQYF | TGTGCCACGTACAAGAAGAGGGGGGAGACGGGCTACGAGCAGTACTTC
17 | TRBJ2-1 | NA | TRBV5-8 | TRBD2 | CASSHHLRGGAYNEQFF | TGTGCCAGCAGTCACCACCTCCGCGGGGGGGCCTACAATGAGCAGTTCTTC
18 | TRBJ2-1 | NA | TRBV6-5 | TRBD1 | CASSYSAPGTVDMNEQFF | TGTGCCAGCAGTTACTCTGCACCCGGGACAGTGGATATGAATGAGCAGTTCTTC
17 | TRBJ2-7 | NA | TRBV28 | TRBD1 | CASSRGQDHIFSYEQYF | TGTGCCAGCAGCCGGGGACAGGATCATATCTTCTCCTACGAGCAGTACTTC
18 | TRBJ2-1 | NA | TRBV12-3/TRBV12-4 | TRBD1 | CASSLLKSHRGLYNEQFF | TGTGCCAGCAGTTTATTAAAAAGTCACAGGGGCCTATACAATGAGCAGTTCTTC
14 | TRBJ1-6 | NA | TRBV28 | NA | CASSFPERFSPLHF | TGTGCCAGCAGTTTTCCAGAACGCTTTTCACCCCTCCACTTT
16 | TRBJ2-1 | NA | TRBV28 | TRBD2 | CASSPSRAGDYNEQFF | TGTGCCAGCAGTCCCTCTCGAGCGGGGGATTACAATGAGCAGTTCTTC
16 | TRBJ2-6 | NA | TRBV7-3 | NA | CASSFSPPSGANVLTF | TGTGCCAGCAGCTTTAGCCCCCCCTCTGGGGCCAACGTCCTGACTTTC
17 | TRBJ2-3 | NA | TRBV15 | TRBD1 | CATSVNPGQGPTDTQYF | TGTGCCACCAGCGTCAACCCGGGACAGGGTCCTACAGATACGCAGTATTTT
17 | TRBJ2-7 | NA | TRBV4-3 | NA | CASSRRLGADDSDEQYF | TGCGCCAGCAGCCGGAGGTTAGGGGCGGACGACTCGGATGAGCAGTACTTC
15 | TRBJ2-1 | NA | TRBV5-4 | TRBD2 | CASSFPSGSYNEQFF | TGTGCCAGCAGCTTTCCTAGCGGCTCCTACAATGAGCAGTTCTTC
16 | TRBJ1-6 | NA | TRBV5-1 | TRBD1 | CASSITGGSYNSPLHF | TGCGCCAGCAGCATCACAGGGGGCTCCTATAATTCACCCCTCCACTTC
14 | TRBJ2-3 | few | TRBV20-1 | NA | CSASLSISTDTQYF | TGCAGTGCTAGCCTATCGATTAGCACAGATACGCAGTATTTT
14 | TRBJ2-7 | NA | TRBV29-1 | NA | CSVGARGPYNEQYF | TGCAGCGTTGGGGCTCGGGGACCCTACAATGAGCAGTACTTC
14 | TRBJ2-5 | few | TRBV29-1 | NA | CSVEWQARGETQYF | TGCAGCGTTGAGTGGCAGGCCAGAGGAGAGACCCAGTACTTC
16 | TRBJ2-5 | NA | TRBV4-3 | TRBD1 | CASSQAWTGAGETQYF | TGCGCCAGCAGCCAAGCCTGGACAGGGGCAGGAGAGACCCAGTACTTC
13 | TRBJ2-1 | few | TRBV2 | NA | CASMASAAAEQFF | TGTGCCAGCATGGCTAGCGCCGCGGCCGAGCAGTTCTTC
14 | TRBJ2-1 | few | TRBV7-6 | NA | CASSLAASYNEQFF | TGTGCCAGCAGCTTAGCTGCCTCCTACAATGAGCAGTTCTTC
13 | TRBJ1-1 | few | TRBV7-3 | NA | CASSSGTNTEAFF | TGCGCCAGCAGCTCCGGGACGAACACTGAAGCTTTCTTT
14 | TRBJ2-5 | NA | TRBV28 | NA | CASSSPGGAETQYF | TGTGCCAGCAGTTCCCCGGGCGGGGCTGAAACCCAGTACTTC
13 | TRBJ2-7 | once | TRBV15 | NA | CATSSKERYEQYF | TGTGCCACCAGCAGTAAGGAGAGGTACGAGCAGTACTTC
18 | TRBJ2-3 | NA | TRBV7-9 | TRBD2 | CASSSLAGAEVSTDTQYF | TGTGCCAGCAGCTCTCTAGCGGGGGCCGAGGTTAGCACAGATACGCAGTATTTT
17 | TRBJ1-5 | NA | TRBV28 | NA | CASSAGTGLGSNQPQHF | TGTGCCAGCAGTGCCGGTACAGGGCTAGGGAGCAATCAGCCCCAGCATTTT
14 | TRBJ2-5 | NA | TRBV4-3 | NA | CASSQDGFGETQYF | TGCGCCAGCAGCCAAGATGGGTTTGGAGAGACCCAGTACTTC
15 | TRBJ2-5 | NA | TRBV19 | TRBD2 | CAKPKMGLAKETQYF | TGTGCCAAACCTAAGATGGGACTAGCGAAGGAGACCCAGTACTTC
15 | TRBJ2-3 | NA | TRBV6-5 | TRBD2 | CASSYVGGITDTQYF | TGTGCCAGCAGTTACGTCGGGGGGATCACAGATACGCAGTATTTT
14 | TRBJ2-1 | NA | TRBV29-1 | NA | CSTRRDSAYNEQFF | TGCAGCACCCGCCGGGATTCCGCTTACAATGAGCAGTTCTTC
12 | TRBJ1-4 | few | TRBV6-2/TRBV6-3 | NA | CASRDRGEKLFF | TGTGCCAGCAGGGACCGCGGTGAAAAACTGTTTTTT